Following are 20 T cell receptor beta chains from one sample sequenced in a study of blood T cell repertoires in COVID-19. Sequencing used immunoSEQ multiplex PCR; TCRdb keeps in-frame clones, though not all of them. The table shows some 460,000 clones, with around 87% occurring only once. The sequenced sample was PBMCs or T cells enriched from blood (not recorded which). The receptors were gathered from a woman aged 18-29 years who had recovered from COVID-19.

This chain links TRBV4-1 with TRBJ1-6; 7 bases are a match to TRBD1. Germline values: CDR1 MGHRA, CDR2 YSYEKL. V trimming: 1 base; J trimming: 10 bases; junction bases outside the gene matches: 7. This CDR3 is 15 amino acids long. CDR3 region: CASSQGGTDRSPLHF. The CDR3 region has the DNA TGCGCCAGCAGCCAAGGTGGGACAGATAGATCACCCCTCCACTTT.

This clone was counted once. The chain combines TRBV5-1 with TRBJ2-5; perhaps TRBD2 as D (6 bases). CDR1 is SGHRS, CDR2 YFSETQ, per germline. Between the trimmed V and J ends, which lost 4 bases and 5 bases, there was a span of 15 bases. This CDR3 spans 14 amino acids. CDR3 nucleotide sequence: TGCGCCAGCAGCCCCCGGGACTCTCTTGAGACCCAGTACTTC. Translating it yields CASSPRDSLETQYF. The full variable domain, rest sourced from reference TRBV5-1 and TRBJ2-5, is KAGVTQTPRYLIKTRGQQVTLSCSPISGHRSVSWYQQTPGQGLQFLFEYFSETQRNKGNFPGRFSGRQFSNSRSEMNVSTLELGDSALYLCASSPRDSLETQYFGPGTRLLVL.

This rearrangement joins TRBV7-9 to TRBJ2-3, with D unresolved. Germline V gives CDR1 SEHNR, CDR2 FQNEAQ (reference sequence). The CDR3 has 13 amino acids. V lost 3 bases to trimming and J lost 0 bases, with 4 bases between them. The CDR3 region has the DNA TGTGCCAGCAGCTTTATCAGCACAGATACGCAGTATTTT. This sequence encodes CASSFISTDTQYF.

This chain connects TRBV30 to TRBJ2-7; possible D gene TRBD1, 6 bases. Trimming cost V 1 base and J 3 bases, with 16 bases left between them. The CDR3 sequence is 15 residues long. Per germline, CDR1 GTSNPN and CDR2 SVGIG (reference sequence). CDR3 region: CAWSGAQGNLYEQYF. CDR3 nucleotide sequence: TGTGCCTGGAGTGGGGCACAGGGAAACCTCTACGAGCAGTACTTC.

This chain connects TRBV19 to TRBJ1-6; D not certain. Deletions cut 5 bases from V and 2 bases from J, with 13 bases between. Per germline, CDR1 LNHDA and CDR2 SQIVND (reference sequence). The CDR3 runs to 16 residues. The chain's CDR3 is CASSWRDAAYNSPLHF. The CDR3 coding sequence is TGTGCCAGTAGTTGGAGGGATGCGGCCTATAATTCACCCCTCCACTTT.

This chain uses TRBV30 with TRBJ2-3, with TRBD2 matching over 8 bases. Trimming cost V 0 bases and J 5 bases; bases outside gene matches: 10. The CDR3 length is 16 residues. Per germline, CDR1 GTSNPN and CDR2 SVGIG (reference sequence). The CDR3, as DNA: TGTGCCTGGAGTGTGGGGGCGGGGGGCGGTGAAGATACGCAGTATTTT. It is translated as CAWSVGAGGGEDTQYF.

There are a few counts of this clone. V is TRBV18 and J is TRBJ1-1, with unresolved D. CDR3 length: 13 amino acids. Germline V gene sequence: CDR1 KGHSH, CDR2 LQKENI. The V and J ends lost 3 bases and 1 base respectively, with 6 bases between them. CDR3 loop: CASSPTANTEAFF. The CDR3 region has the DNA TGTGCCAGCTCACCTACAGCGAACACTGAAGCTTTCTTT.

This clone was picked up a small number of times. The genes are TRBV19 and TRBJ1-2; TRBD1 might be the D (6 bases). Trimming cost V 4 bases and J 2 bases, with 11 bases left between them. The CDR3 totals 14 residues. Germline V lookup: CDR1 LNHDA, CDR2 SQIVND (reference sequence). CDR3 nucleotide sequence: TGTGCCAGTAGTAGGGACGGGACAAACTATGGCTACACCTTC. Translated: CASSRDGTNYGYTF.

V and J are TRBV6-1 and TRBJ2-1; no clear D gene. CDR1 is MNHNS, CDR2 SASEGT, per germline. V lost 6 bases and J lost 4, with 4 bases in between. The CDR3 is 11 residues long. The CDR3 sequence is CASSPYNEQFF. The CDR3, as DNA: TGTGCCAGCAGCCCATACAATGAGCAGTTCTTC.

The V call is TRBV4-1, the J call TRBJ2-7; weak D call: TRBD1 (5 bases). Germline lookup yields CDR1 MGHRA and CDR2 YSYEKL. V lost 0 bases and J lost 1, with 10 bases in between. The CDR3 runs to 15 residues. CDR3 sequence: CASSQEGAGSYEQYF. The CDR3 nucleotides are TGCGCCAGCAGCCAAGAAGGGGCAGGATCCTACGAGCAGTACTTC.

The chain carries TRBV6-2 or TRBV6-3 and TRBJ2-3; 10 nucleotides align to TRBD2. The CDR3 is 16 residues long. From germline, CDR1 is MNHEY and CDR2 SVGEGT. V gave up 2 bases and J gave up 3 bases; unmatched junction bases: 5. This CDR3 is CASSYRSGGATDTQYF. The CDR3 DNA sequence: TGTGCCAGCAGTTACCGGAGCGGGGGGGCAACAGATACGCAGTATTTT.

V usage is TRBV28 and J usage is TRBJ1-2; no definite D call. Trimming left V 10 bases short and J 1 base short, with 19 bases between. The germline CDR1 and CDR2 sequences are MDHEN and SYDVKM. CDR3 length: 15 residues. The CDR3 loop reads CAIRTGPGGNYGYTF. The CDR3 bases are TGTGCCATCCGCACCGGACCCGGAGGTAACTATGGCTACACCTTC.

The gene calls are TRBV7-3 and TRBJ2-5, with 10 bases lining up with TRBD2. Germline V gives CDR1 SGHTA, CDR2 FQGTGA. CDR3 size: 15 residues. V gave up 8 bases and J gave up 4 bases; unmatched junction bases: 10. As DNA, the CDR3 is TGTGCCAGCCAAGAAAGCGGGGGGGTTTTAGAGACCCAGTACTTC. Amino acids: CASQESGGVLETQYF.

The rearrangement joins TRBV5-1 to TRBJ2-5; 8 bases line up with TRBD2. With V trimmed by 4 bases and J by 3 bases, 11 bases remained unmatched. This CDR3 comprises 16 residues. From germline, CDR1 is SGHRS and CDR2 YFSETQ. CDR3 sequence: CASSLLPGTRKETQYF. The CDR3 nucleotides read TGCGCCAGCAGCCTTCTTCCCGGGACTAGGAAAGAGACCCAGTACTTC.

This clone appeared a few times. The chain couples TRBV15 to TRBJ2-5; 7 nucleotides align to TRBD2. The CDR3 covers 16 residues. Germline lookup yields CDR1 LNHNV and CDR2 YYDKDF (reference sequence). J lost 9 bases, V lost 0 bases, and 13 bases had no gene match. The CDR3 DNA is TGTGCCACCAGCAGAGAGGGGGAGCGGGGAAAGGGACCCCAGTACTTC. It specifies CATSREGERGKGPQYF.

J is TRBJ2-3 and V is TRBV3-1 (or the pseudogene TRBV3-2), with D possibly matching TRBD2 (7 bases). V was clipped by 3 bases and J by 2 bases, with 15 bases between them. Germline assignment: CDR1 LGHDT and CDR2 YNNKEL (reference sequence). The CDR3 covers 16 residues. This CDR3 is CASSQGGALYTDTQYF. The DNA for the CDR3 is TGTGCCAGCAGCCAGGGGGGGGCGCTCTACACAGATACGCAGTATTTT.

The chain has TRBV2 and TRBJ2-7, with D uncertain. This CDR3 has 13 residues. V lost 6 bases and J lost 0, with 9 bases in between. Germline V CDR1 and CDR2: SNHLY, FYNNEI. Written as DNA, the CDR3 is TGTGCCAGCAGAGACTGGCACTCCTACGAGCAGTACTTC. This encodes CASRDWHSYEQYF.

V is TRBV6-5 and J is TRBJ2-2; 8 positions agree with TRBD2. Germline CDR1 is MNHEY and CDR2 is SVGAGI. After removal of 6 bases from V and 3 bases from J, the junction contained 3 bases not matched to a gene. This CDR3 contains 14 residues. The CDR3 region has the DNA TGTGCCAGCAGATACGGGGGGGACACCGGGGAGCTGTTTTTT. Its protein product is CASRYGGDTGELFF.

This chain uses TRBV7-2 with TRBJ2-7; 7 bases are shared with TRBD1. Germline values: CDR1 SGHTA, CDR2 FQGNSA. There are 15 residues in the CDR3. V was pared by 2 bases and J by 3 bases, with 7 bases of the junction left unmatched. CDR3 sequence reads: CASSLNWDSHYEQYF. The CDR3 DNA follows: TGTGCCAGCAGCTTAAATTGGGACAGTCACTACGAGCAGTACTTC.

The V gene is TRBV19, the J gene TRBJ2-1; 14 bases align to TRBD2. Per the germline V gene, CDR1 is LNHDA and CDR2 is SQIVND (reference sequence). The CDR3 spans 15 residues. Trimming removed 7 bases from V and 7 bases from J; junction bases left unmatched: 6. The CDR3 DNA is TGTGCCAGTATAGGGACTAGCGGGGGACGGAATGAGCAGTTCTTC. This sequence encodes CASIGTSGGRNEQFF.